This T cell receptor beta chain was profiled in a study of beta chain features in type 1 diabetes. Findings of the study overall: Researchers caution that PCR might favor shorter templates, equally among patients and controls. cDNA-based sequencing might over-represent cells highly expressing TCR. Type 1 diabetes patients had VDJ junctions that carried fewer insertions and more deletions. Moderate yet significant TCRB CDR3 shortening was seen in Type 1 diabetes patients in all four CD4+ subsets.

This CDR3 is 16 amino acids long. Trimming took 1 base from V and 5 from J; bases not matched to a gene: 9. In germline, CDR1 is SGHAT, CDR2 FQNNGV. As regards this clone: The antigen remains undetermined.

As every portion of the isolated RNA was reverse transcribed, the sequencing read expressed TCRB transcripts. Clones were read by immunoSEQ multiplex PCR, and TCRdb kept only the in-frame ones, dropping some. The sample has about 150,000 clones, about 9.3% seen once; the top ten hold around 0.5%. Sorting with CD45RO/CCR7/CD25/CD127/CD95/CD27 yielded naive, central memory, regulatory and stem-like memory CD4+ cells. The source is a young man with type 1 diabetes. The sequenced sample was central memory CD4+ T cells from blood. The rearrangement uses TRBV11-2 and TRBJ2-5; the match to TRBD2 covers 8 bases. The CDR3 DNA sequence: TGTGCCAGCAGCTTAGGGAACAGCGGGAGTGCGGAGACCCAGTACTTC. It translates to CASSLGNSGSAETQYF.